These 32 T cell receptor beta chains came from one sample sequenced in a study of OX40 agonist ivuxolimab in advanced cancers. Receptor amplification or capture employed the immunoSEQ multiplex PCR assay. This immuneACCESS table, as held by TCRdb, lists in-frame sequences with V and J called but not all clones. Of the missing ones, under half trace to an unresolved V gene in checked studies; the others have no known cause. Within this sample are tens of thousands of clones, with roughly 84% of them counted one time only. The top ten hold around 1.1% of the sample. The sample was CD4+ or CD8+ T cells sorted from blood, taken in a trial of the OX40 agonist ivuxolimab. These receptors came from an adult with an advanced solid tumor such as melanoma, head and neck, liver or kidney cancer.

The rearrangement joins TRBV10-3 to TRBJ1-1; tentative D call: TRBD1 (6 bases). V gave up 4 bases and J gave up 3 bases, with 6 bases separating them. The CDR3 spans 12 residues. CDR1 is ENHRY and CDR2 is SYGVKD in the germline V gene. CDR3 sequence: CAISAGDTEAFF. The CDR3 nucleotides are TGTGCCATCAGTGCAGGGGACACTGAAGCTTTCTTT.

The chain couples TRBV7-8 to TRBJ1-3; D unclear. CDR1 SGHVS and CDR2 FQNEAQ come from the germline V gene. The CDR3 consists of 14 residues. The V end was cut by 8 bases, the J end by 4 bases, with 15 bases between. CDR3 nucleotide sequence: TGTGCCAGCTGCGAAGGGAGATCCGGAAACACCATATATTTT. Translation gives CASCEGRSGNTIYF.

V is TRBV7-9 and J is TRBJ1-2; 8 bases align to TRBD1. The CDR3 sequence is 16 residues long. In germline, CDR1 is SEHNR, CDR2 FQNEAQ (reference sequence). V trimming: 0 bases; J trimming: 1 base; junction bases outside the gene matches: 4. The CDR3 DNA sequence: TGTGCCAGCAGCTTAGCGCAGGACAGGGTTAACTATGGCTACACCTTC. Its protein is CASSLAQDRVNYGYTF. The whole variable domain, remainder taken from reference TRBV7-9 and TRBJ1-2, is DTGVSQNPRHKITKRGQNVTFRCDPISEHNRLYWYRQTLGQGPEFLTYFQNEAQLEKSRLLSDRFSAERPKGSFSTLEIQRTEQGDSAMYLCASSLAQDRVNYGYTFGSGTRLTVV.

The CDR3 protein is CASSVDRWTDIQYF. The CDR3 DNA is TGTGCCAGCAGCGTGGACAGGTGGACAGACATTCAGTACTTC. The chain carries TRBV9 and TRBJ2-4; TRBD1 aligns across 7 bases. V was clipped by 2 bases and J by 8 bases; unmatched bases: 7. The CDR3 loop spans 14 amino acids. Germline V lookup: CDR1 SGDLS, CDR2 YYNGEE. Variable domain in full (rest from reference TRBV9 and TRBJ2-4): DSGVTQTPKHLITATGQRVTLRCSPRSGDLSVYWYQQSLDQGLQFLIQYYNGEERAKGNILERFSAQQFPDLHSELNLSSLELGDSALYFCASSVDRWTDIQYFGAGTRLSVL.

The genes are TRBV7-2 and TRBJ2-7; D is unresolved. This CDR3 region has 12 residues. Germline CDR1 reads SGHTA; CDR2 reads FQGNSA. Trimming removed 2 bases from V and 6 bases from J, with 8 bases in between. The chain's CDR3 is CASSLHLGEQYF. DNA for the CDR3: TGTGCCAGCAGCTTACATCTTGGCGAGCAGTACTTC.

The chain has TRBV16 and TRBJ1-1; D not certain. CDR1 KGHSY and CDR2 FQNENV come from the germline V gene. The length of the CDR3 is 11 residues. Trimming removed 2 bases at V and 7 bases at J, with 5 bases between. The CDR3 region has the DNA TGTGCCAGCAGCCAACTGATTGAAGCTTTCTTT. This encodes CASSQLIEAFF.

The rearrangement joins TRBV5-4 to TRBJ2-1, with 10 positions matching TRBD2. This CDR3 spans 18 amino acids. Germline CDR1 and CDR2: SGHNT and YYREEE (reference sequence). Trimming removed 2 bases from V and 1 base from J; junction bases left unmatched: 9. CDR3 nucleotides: TGTGCCAGCAGCTTTACCAGCGGGGGGGCCGGATCCTACAATGAGCAGTTCTTC. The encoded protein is CASSFTSGGAGSYNEQFF.

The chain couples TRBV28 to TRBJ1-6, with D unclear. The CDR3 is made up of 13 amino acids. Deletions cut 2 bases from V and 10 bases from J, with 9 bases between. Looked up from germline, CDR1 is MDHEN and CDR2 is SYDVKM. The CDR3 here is CASSLHGYSPLHF. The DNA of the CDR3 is TGTGCCAGCAGTTTACACGGGTACTCACCCCTCCACTTT.

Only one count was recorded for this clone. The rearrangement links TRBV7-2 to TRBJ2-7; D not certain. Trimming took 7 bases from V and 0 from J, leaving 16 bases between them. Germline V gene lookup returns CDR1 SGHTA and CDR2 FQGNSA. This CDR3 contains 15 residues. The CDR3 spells CASIYDPGSSYEQYF. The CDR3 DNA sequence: TGTGCCAGCATCTATGACCCGGGCAGCTCCTACGAGCAGTACTTC.

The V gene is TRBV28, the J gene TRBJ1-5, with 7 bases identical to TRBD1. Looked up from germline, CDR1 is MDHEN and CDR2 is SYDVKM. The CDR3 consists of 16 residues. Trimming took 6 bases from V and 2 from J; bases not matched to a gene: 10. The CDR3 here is CASRRQGGEGNQPQHF. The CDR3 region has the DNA TGTGCCAGCAGGCGACAGGGAGGTGAGGGCAATCAGCCCCAGCATTTT.

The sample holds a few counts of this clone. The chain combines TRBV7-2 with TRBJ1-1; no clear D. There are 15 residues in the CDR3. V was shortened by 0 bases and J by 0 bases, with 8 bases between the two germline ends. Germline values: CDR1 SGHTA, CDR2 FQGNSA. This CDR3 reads CASSLAGLLNTEAFF. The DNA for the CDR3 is TGTGCCAGCAGCTTAGCAGGGCTCCTGAACACTGAAGCTTTCTTT.

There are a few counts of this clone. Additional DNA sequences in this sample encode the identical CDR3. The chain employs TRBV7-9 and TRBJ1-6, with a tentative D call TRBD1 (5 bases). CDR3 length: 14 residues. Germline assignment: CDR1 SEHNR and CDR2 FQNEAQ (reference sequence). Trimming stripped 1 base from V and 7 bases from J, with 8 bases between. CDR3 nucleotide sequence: TGTGCCAGCAGCTTAGAAGGGGCCAATTCACCCCTCCACTTT. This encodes CASSLEGANSPLHF. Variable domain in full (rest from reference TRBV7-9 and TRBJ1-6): DTGVSQNPRHKITKRGQNVTFRCDPISEHNRLYWYRQTLGQGPEFLTYFQNEAQLEKSRLLSDRFSAERPKGSFSTLEIQRTEQGDSAMYLCASSLEGANSPLHFGNGTRLTVT.

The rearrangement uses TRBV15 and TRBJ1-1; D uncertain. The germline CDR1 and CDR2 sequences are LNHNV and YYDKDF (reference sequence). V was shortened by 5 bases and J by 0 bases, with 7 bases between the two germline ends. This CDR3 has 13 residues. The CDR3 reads CATSRSMNTEAFF. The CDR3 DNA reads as TGTGCCACCAGCCGATCCATGAACACTGAAGCTTTCTTT.

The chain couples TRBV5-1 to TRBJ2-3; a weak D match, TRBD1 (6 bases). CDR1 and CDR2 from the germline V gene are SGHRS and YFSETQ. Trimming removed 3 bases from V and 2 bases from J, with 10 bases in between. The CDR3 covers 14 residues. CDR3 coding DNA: TGCGCCAGCAGCTCAACAGGGCTCACAGATACGCAGTATTTT. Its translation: CASSSTGLTDTQYF.

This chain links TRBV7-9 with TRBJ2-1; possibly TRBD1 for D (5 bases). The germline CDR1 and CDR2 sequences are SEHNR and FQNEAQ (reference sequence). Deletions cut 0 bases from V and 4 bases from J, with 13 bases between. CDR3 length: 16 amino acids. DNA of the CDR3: TGTGCCAGCAGCTTAGCGGCGAGCAGGGATTACAATGAGCAGTTCTTC. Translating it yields CASSLAASRDYNEQFF.

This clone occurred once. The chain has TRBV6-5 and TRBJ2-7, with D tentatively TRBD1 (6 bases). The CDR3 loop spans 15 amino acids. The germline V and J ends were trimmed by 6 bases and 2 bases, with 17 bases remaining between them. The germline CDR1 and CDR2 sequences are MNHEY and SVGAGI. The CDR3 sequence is CASRLTQGSPYEQYF. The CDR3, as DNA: TGTGCCAGCAGATTAACGCAGGGGAGCCCCTACGAGCAGTACTTC.

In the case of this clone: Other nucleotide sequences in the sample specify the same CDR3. The CDR3 spells CASSVGGNTIYF. The DNA of the CDR3 is TGTGCCAGCAGCGTGGGGGGGAACACCATATATTTT. The rearrangement uses TRBV9 and TRBJ1-3, with a possible D match to TRBD1 (5 bases). The V gene's germline CDR1 is SGDLS and CDR2 YYNGEE. The CDR3 is made up of 12 amino acids. The ends were cut back, 2 bases at V and 7 bases at J, with 7 bases in the middle.

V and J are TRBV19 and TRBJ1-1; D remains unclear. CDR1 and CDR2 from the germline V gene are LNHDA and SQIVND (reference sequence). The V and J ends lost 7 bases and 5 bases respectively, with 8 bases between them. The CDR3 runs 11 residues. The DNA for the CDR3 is TGTGCCAGTACGTCGATAACTGAAGCTTTCTTT. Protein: CASTSITEAFF.

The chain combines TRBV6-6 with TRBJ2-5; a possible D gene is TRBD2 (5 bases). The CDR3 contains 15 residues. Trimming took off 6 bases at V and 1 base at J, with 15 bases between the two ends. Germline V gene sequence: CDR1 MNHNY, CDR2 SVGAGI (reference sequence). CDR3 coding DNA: TGTGCCAGCAGGCCCGAGGGTTTCGGCCAAGAGACCCAGTACTTC. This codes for CASRPEGFGQETQYF.

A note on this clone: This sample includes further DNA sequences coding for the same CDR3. The CDR3 sequence is CASSLLGETQYF. The DNA of the CDR3 is TGTGCCAGCAGCTTACTGGGGGAGACCCAGTACTTC. The V call is TRBV5-6, the J call TRBJ2-5; D not certain. The CDR3 loop spans 12 amino acids. Germline CDR1 and CDR2: SGHDT and YYEEEE. The V end lost 2 bases, the J end lost 5 bases, and 7 bases lay between the germline ends. Based on the CDR3 plus reference TRBV5-6 and TRBJ2-5, the full variable domain is DAGVTQSPTHLIKTRGQQVTLRCSPKSGHDTVSWYQQALGQGPQFIFQYYEEEERQRGNFPDRFSGHQFPNYSSELNVNALLLGDSALYLCASSLLGETQYFGPGTRLLVL.

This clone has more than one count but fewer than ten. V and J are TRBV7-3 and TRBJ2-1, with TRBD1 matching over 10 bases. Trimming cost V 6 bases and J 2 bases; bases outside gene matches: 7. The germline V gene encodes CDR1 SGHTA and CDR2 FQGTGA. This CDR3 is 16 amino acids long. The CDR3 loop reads CASSQRGTGAYNEQFF. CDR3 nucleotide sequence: TGTGCCAGCAGTCAAAGGGGGACAGGGGCCTACAATGAGCAGTTCTTC.

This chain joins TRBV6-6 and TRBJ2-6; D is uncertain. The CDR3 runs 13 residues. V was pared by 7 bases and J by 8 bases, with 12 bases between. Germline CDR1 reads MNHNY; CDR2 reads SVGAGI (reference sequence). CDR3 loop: CASTLWGTNVLTF. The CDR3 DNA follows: TGTGCCAGCACCCTTTGGGGTACCAACGTCCTGACTTTC.

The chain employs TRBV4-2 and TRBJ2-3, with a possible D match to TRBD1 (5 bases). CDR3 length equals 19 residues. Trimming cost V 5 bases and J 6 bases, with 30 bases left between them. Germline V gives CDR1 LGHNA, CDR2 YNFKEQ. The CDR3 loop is CASSASQGKLGSPGDTQYF. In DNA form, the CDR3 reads TGTGCCAGCAGCGCAAGCCAAGGGAAGCTCGGATCCCCAGGGGATACGCAGTATTTT.

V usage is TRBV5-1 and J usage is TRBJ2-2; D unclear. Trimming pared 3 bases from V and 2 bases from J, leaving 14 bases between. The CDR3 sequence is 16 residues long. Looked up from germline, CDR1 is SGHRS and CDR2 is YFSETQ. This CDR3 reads CASSYGFQGNTGELFF. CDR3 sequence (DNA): TGCGCCAGCAGCTACGGGTTCCAAGGAAACACCGGGGAGCTGTTTTTT.

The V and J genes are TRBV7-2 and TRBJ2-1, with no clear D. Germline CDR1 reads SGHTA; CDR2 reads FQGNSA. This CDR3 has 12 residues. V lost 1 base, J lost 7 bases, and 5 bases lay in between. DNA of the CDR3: TGTGCCAGCAGCTTAGATGTAAATGAGCAGTTCTTC. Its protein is CASSLDVNEQFF. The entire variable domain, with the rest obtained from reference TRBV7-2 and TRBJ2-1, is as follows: GAGVSQSPSNKVTEKGKDVELRCDPISGHTALYWYRQSLGQGLEFLIYFQGNSAPDKSGLPSDRFSAERTGGSVSTLTIQRTQQEDSAVYLCASSLDVNEQFFGPGTRLTVL.

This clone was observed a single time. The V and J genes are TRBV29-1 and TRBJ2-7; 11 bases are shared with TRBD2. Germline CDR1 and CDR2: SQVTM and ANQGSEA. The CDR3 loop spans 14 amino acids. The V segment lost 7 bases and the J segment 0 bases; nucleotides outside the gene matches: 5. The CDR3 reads CSGILAGVSYEQYF. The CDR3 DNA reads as TGCAGCGGGATACTAGCGGGGGTCTCCTACGAGCAGTACTTC.

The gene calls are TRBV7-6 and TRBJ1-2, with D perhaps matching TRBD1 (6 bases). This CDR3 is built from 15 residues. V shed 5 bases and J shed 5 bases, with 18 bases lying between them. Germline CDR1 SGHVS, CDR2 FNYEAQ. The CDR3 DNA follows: TGTGCCAGCAGCCCAATTATGCGGGGGGCATATGGCTACACCTTC. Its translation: CASSPIMRGAYGYTF.

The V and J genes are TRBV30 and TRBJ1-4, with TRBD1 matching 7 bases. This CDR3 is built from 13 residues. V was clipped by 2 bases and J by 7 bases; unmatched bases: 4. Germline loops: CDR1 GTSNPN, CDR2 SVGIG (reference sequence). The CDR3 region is CAWSSYRGEKLFF. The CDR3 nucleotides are TGTGCCTGGAGTTCCTACAGGGGTGAAAAACTGTTTTTT.

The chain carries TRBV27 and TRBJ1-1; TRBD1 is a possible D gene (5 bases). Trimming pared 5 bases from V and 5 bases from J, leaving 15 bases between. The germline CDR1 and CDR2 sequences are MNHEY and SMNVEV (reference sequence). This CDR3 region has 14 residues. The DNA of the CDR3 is TGTGCCAGCAGTCGAGGGGCAGAGAGTACTGAAGCTTTCTTT. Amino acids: CASSRGAESTEAFF.

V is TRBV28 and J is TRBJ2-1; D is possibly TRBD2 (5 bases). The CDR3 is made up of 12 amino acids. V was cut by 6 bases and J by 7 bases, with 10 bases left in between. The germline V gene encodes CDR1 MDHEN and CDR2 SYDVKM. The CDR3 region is CASRRTGNEQFF. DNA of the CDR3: TGTGCCAGCAGGCGGACTGGAAATGAGCAGTTCTTC.

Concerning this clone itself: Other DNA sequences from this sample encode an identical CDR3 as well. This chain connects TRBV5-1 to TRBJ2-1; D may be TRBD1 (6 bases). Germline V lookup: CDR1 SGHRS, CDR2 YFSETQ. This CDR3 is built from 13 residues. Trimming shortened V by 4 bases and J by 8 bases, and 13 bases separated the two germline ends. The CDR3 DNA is TGCGCCAGCAGCGAAGGGGGTTGGGATGAGCAGTTCTTC. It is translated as CASSEGGWDEQFF.

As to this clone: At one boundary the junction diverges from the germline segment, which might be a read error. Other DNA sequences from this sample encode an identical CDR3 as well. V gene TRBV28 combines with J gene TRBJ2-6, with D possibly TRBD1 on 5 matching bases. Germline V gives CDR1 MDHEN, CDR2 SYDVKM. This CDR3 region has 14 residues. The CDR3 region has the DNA TGTGCCAGCATTGGCTTTGCTGGGGCCAACGTCCTGACTTTT. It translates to CASIGFAGANVLTF. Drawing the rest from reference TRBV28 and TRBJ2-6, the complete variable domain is DVKVTQSSRYLVKRTGEKVFLECVQDMDHENMFWYRQDPGLGLRLIYFSYDVKMKEKGDIPEGYSVSREKKERFSLILESASTNQTSMYLCASIGFAGANVLTFGAGSRLTVL.